The 9 T cell receptor beta chains given below trace back to one sample, sequenced in a study of blood T cell repertoires in COVID-19. Generated by immunoSEQ multiplex PCR, the TCRdb table keeps only in-frame clones and is missing some. The sample includes more than 25,000 clones, about 89% of them seen just once. The sequenced sample was peripheral blood. The origin of the receptors is a woman aged 40 to 49 with active or convalescent COVID-19.

The chain employs TRBV23-1 and TRBJ2-7; D call uncertain. TRBV23-1 is assigned to the ORF class and has an uncertain function. The CDR3 loop spans 15 amino acids. V was cut by 4 bases and J by 1 base, with 14 bases left in between. Written as DNA, the CDR3 is TGCGCCAGCAGTCTACGACACCGTCCGTCCTACGAGCAGTACTTC. Encoded protein: CASSLRHRPSYEQYF.

V and J are TRBV4-1 and TRBJ1-2; tentative D call: TRBD1 (5 bases). Germline-derived CDR1 and CDR2 are MGHRA and YSYEKL. The CDR3 consists of 16 residues. Trimming cost V 2 bases and J 4 bases, with 17 bases left between them. CDR3 region: CASSQIGRAKGYGYTF. The DNA of the CDR3 is TGCGCCAGCAGCCAAATCGGCAGGGCAAAAGGCTATGGCTACACCTTC.

This chain's CDR3 is CAWSVLAGGNEQFF. CDR3 nucleotides: TGTGCCTGGAGTGTACTAGCGGGAGGTAATGAGCAGTTCTTC. The chain combines TRBV30 with TRBJ2-1; 12 bases agree with TRBD2. V lost 0 bases to trimming and J lost 7 bases; unmatched junction nucleotides: 1. Germline V CDR1 and CDR2: GTSNPN, SVGIG (reference sequence). The CDR3 is made up of 14 amino acids.

This clone was detected only once. This rearrangement joins TRBV9 to TRBJ2-5; a weak D match, TRBD2 (7 bases). Germline V lookup: CDR1 SGDLS, CDR2 YYNGEE. This CDR3 is 15 amino acids long. The ends were cut back, 0 bases at V and 7 bases at J, with 16 bases in the middle. CDR3 protein: CASSVAVGGGGTQYF. CDR3 in DNA: TGTGCCAGCAGCGTAGCGGTAGGGGGAGGGGGGACCCAGTACTTC.

The chain employs TRBV5-1 and TRBJ2-7; 7 bases line up with TRBD2. The CDR3 is made up of 14 amino acids. Germline V gene sequence: CDR1 SGHRS, CDR2 YFSETQ. Unmatched junction bases numbered 2, after V lost 1 base and J lost 1 base. The CDR3 loop reads CASSLSGRSYEQYF. CDR3 nucleotides: TGCGCCAGCAGCTTGTCCGGGAGGTCCTACGAGCAGTACTTC.

The chain combines TRBV29-1 with TRBJ1-3; D is perhaps TRBD1 (5 bases). This CDR3 has 14 residues. With 5 bases removed from V and 4 bases from J, the gap between germline ends came to 15 bases. The germline V gene encodes CDR1 SQVTM and CDR2 ANQGSEA. CDR3 sequence reads: CSVSTGTLGNTIYF. Here the CDR3 DNA reads TGCAGCGTTAGCACAGGTACTCTCGGAAACACCATATATTTT.

Only one count was recorded for this clone. The chain couples TRBV2 to TRBJ1-4, with D maybe TRBD1 (6 bases). The V and J ends lost 6 bases and 0 bases respectively, with 14 bases between them. Germline V gene sequence: CDR1 SNHLY, CDR2 FYNNEI. The CDR3 totals 16 residues. This chain's CDR3 is CASSVDRPSTNEKLFF. In nucleotides, the CDR3 is TGTGCCAGCAGCGTGGACAGACCCTCAACTAATGAAAAACTGTTTTTT.

This clone has only a few counts. This sequence joins TRBV9 and TRBJ1-2, with D perhaps matching TRBD1 (6 bases). V lost 6 bases, J lost 6 bases, and 18 bases lay in between. The CDR3 has 14 residues. Germline lookup yields CDR1 SGDLS and CDR2 YYNGEE. The chain's CDR3 is CASTPQGQLNGYTF. CDR3 nucleotide sequence: TGTGCCAGCACCCCCCAGGGGCAGTTAAATGGCTACACCTTC.

The chain links TRBV19 to TRBJ1-2, with a weak D call TRBD1 (6 bases). Germline lookup yields CDR1 LNHDA and CDR2 SQIVND (reference sequence). With 5 bases removed from V and 4 bases from J, the gap between germline ends came to 14 bases. The CDR3 consists of 14 residues. CDR3 sequence: CASSSRGALYGYTF. The CDR3 DNA reads as TGTGCCAGTAGTTCGCGGGGGGCCCTCTATGGCTACACCTTC.